This T cell receptor beta chain was identified in a study of cytomegalovirus exposure and HLA in healthy donors (dated by TCRdb to the late 2010s). Regarding the complete study: An earlier analysis of approximately 640 of the donors reported approximately 300 Gb of sequence data and roughly 110 million unique TCR beta sequences from about 200 million T cells. The number of typed donors differed by locus: 629-630 for A, B, C, DRB1 and DQB1; roughly 510 for DQA1; approximately 600 for DPA1; and 400 to 480 for DPB1. On average, roughly 250,000 unique TCR beta nucleotide sequences were sequenced per donor among 300 to 500 genotyped donors of the cohort, with roughly 18% of those sequences being non-productive. HLA typing covered class I and class II loci at four-digit resolution. A later genetic analysis used genome-wide SNP genotypes for about 65% of the 666 donors, treating that subset as a discovery cohort. A later analysis re-examined previously published TCR beta repertoires from roughly 720 donors and added high-resolution HLA genotyping to investigate patterns of TCR occurrence. The study aimed to test whether signatures of past pathogen exposure could be identified by cataloging public T cell receptors. Because of strong linkage in the cohort, five DR-DQ haplotypes were treated as single units for association and clustering. High-throughput TCR immunosequencing, statistical association of individual TCRs with disease status, and machine learning were combined to predict cytomegalovirus infection status. An early release that covered 500 to 800 HLA-typed donors contained about 300 gigabases of sequencing data and roughly 84 million unique TCR sequences. In addition to the first cohort of approximately 670 subjects, a separate validation cohort of 120 different subjects was used. In an earlier analysis of 500 to 650 of the donors, high-throughput TCR beta sequencing was used to judge whether each TCR beta V gene segment behaved as functional or pseudogenic. Every repertoire in the discovery cohort had been generated on one and the same sequencing platform. Of the 300 to 400 genotyped donors, over 65% fell in the genetic ancestry cluster associated with self-reported Caucasian donors. The study profiled the T cell repertoires of about 720 subjects by immunosequencing and related them to cytomegalovirus serostatus. In the later analysis, no new phenotypic data were used to find candidate immune exposures; instead, reliance was placed on TCR beta sequences and their occurrence across donors. Alongside the repertoire data, information on donor age, sex, ethnicity and CMV serostatus was compiled. Summary of the overall study and its limitations: While some public TCRs were present in many individuals, most TCR sequences turned up only very rarely across donors. Because HLA typing was missing for some donors at each locus, association tests included only the typed subset. In vitro tests confirmed that a few of the cytomegalovirus-associated TCR beta chains recognize cytomegalovirus antigens. A further reported finding was that TCR beta sequences accurately predicted the HLA-A and HLA-B alleles for most subjects in the first cohort. In a later analysis, several top co-occurrence clusters were reported to appear linked to parvovirus B19, influenza, CMV and Epstein-Barr virus. Approximately 16 rarely observed V segments, including chromosome 9 orphons, were excluded from the earlier analysis of several hundred of the donors because counts were too low. In a later analysis, some 18,000 TCR beta sequences were associated with specific HLA alleles at a false discovery rate of 0.05. A later genetic analysis associated a missense DCLRE1C variant with V-gene and J-gene trimming of TCR beta chains, and an independent cohort replicated the association. A later analysis found that most CMV-associated TCR beta chains appeared HLA-restricted, with HLA associations seemingly driven largely by CMV exposure. The authors suggested that the approach could potentially be extended to other disease states and immunological phenotypes. In an earlier analysis of 587 of the donors, most TCR beta V segments appeared in productive rearrangements about 87% or about 30% of the time, broadly matching IMGT annotations. According to a later genetic analysis, donors in an Asian-associated ancestry cluster had fewer N-insertions in productive TCRs than the roughly 660-donor mean. This cohort had only TCR beta chains sequenced, and the lack of alpha or paired-chain data limited which features could be detected. Cytomegalovirus status was reported to be diagnosed by the classifier with high specificity and sensitivity in both the original and validation cohorts. Strong co-occurrence of HLA alleles, especially DR and DQ, made assigning TCR associations to individual alleles difficult. CMV serostatus was the only immune exposure information available for the cohort. A later analysis found that TCR association rates varied across HLA loci, with DRB1 alleles showing the most associated TCRs and HLA-C alleles the fewest. A group of highly shared sequence variants was considered likely to be a technical artifact of the sequencing pipeline. Correlated functional status among segregating V segments might be attributable to linkage disequilibrium, but an unknown experimental factor could not be ruled out. The study listed 150 to 200 TCR beta chains as associated with cytomegalovirus. The 87-base-pair reads could not distinguish some IMGT-functional V segments, including TRBV6-2 and TRBV6-3, so those segments were excluded. Presence/absence analyses assumed roughly uniform sequencing depth across donors, an assumption that may not hold. Compared with equally common non-associated chains, HLA-associated TCR beta chains in a later analysis were more clonally expanded and had lower generation probabilities.

Library preparation employed the immunoSEQ multiplex PCR assay. For the multiplex PCR, a mixture combining 60 forward primers for TCR Vbeta segments and 13 reverse primers for TCR Jbeta segments was used. A multiplex PCR assay on genomic DNA amplified the CDR3 region of rearranged TCR beta genes. The Illumina HiSeq System was used to sequence the amplified TCR beta libraries as 87-base-pair reads. In the authors' own workflow: A later analysis counted some 80 million unique TCR beta chains across the 640 or so repertoires, and approximately 11 million of these chains were shared by at least two donors. A nearest-neighbor algorithm error-corrected the raw reads and collapsed the reads into unique sequences, merging closely related sequences to remove PCR and sequencing errors. To assign V, D and J gene segments, CDR3 sequences were aligned to IMGT reference sequences. For a sequence to be retained, at least a six-nucleotide match to both a V gene segment and a J gene segment was required. A rearrangement was called productive if the CDR3 had no stop codons and remained in frame with V and J, and every other rearrangement was called non-productive. Following IMGT convention, CDR3 was defined as the stretch from the second conserved V-encoded cysteine to the conserved J-encoded phenylalanine. The earlier analysis of a few hundred of the donors excluded sequences that lacked an unambiguous match to a single V gene segment. In an earlier analysis of around 600 of the donors, V segments were called functional above 56.7% productive rearrangements and were called segregating when the between-donor standard deviation exceeded 5%. A statistical classification framework was developed to diagnose cytomegalovirus status using the catalog of TCR beta chain sequences. In a later analysis, TCR nucleotide sequences were compared against IMGT/GENE-DB human TR gene sequences so that V and J genes could be assigned. A later analysis assigned CDR3 sequences and most-parsimonious VDJ recombination scenarios with the TCRdist pipeline. In a later analysis, every TCR beta chain was defined by the combination of its CDR3 amino acid sequence and its V-gene family, and reads without a unique V-gene family were dropped. As a way to deal with suspected cross-contamination and a sequencing artifact, a later analysis dropped roughly 600 nucleotide sequences that were highly shared and had low generation probability. A later analysis calculated a clonal expansion index for each public chain from normalized within-repertoire ranks of inferred template counts. In a later analysis, generation probabilities were computed with a VDJ recombination model fitted to out-of-frame rearrangements, and the resulting probabilities were checked against IGoR. In a later analysis, hypergeometric tests were used to score TCR-TCR, TCR-HLA and TCR-CMV co-occurrence, with a repertoire-size bias correction applied to TCR pairs. False discovery rates were estimated in a later analysis by permuting HLA or CMV assignments 20 times. In a later analysis, co-occurring TCRs were grouped using DBSCAN, with TCRdist sequence similarity added in when clustering inside HLA-allele-positive subsets. Repertoires with fewer than 30,000 or more than 120,000 public chains, plus five repertoires with anomalous nucleotide sharing, were excluded from co-occurrence clustering. The clones in this table, taken by TCRdb from immuneACCESS, are in-frame only. Not every clone is retained; where verified, under half of the shortfall comes from an unresolved V gene, and the cause of the rest is unknown. V and J calls and clone size are those listed in that table; D and trimming were worked out from the DNA. The sample records 120,000 to 150,000 clones, 73% of which are singletons. The top ten hold 13% to 15% of the sample.

A note on this clone: It has no known antigen specificity. No much larger clone is present one base from it, and per-base qualities are unavailable.

The CDR3 sequence holds 14 residues, the cysteine and phenylalanine included. The only DNA kept is the CDR3, 42 bases in frame from the first base. Between the V and J ends, shortened by 2 bases and 4 bases respectively, the junction contains 9 bases. As encoded in the germline V gene (reference sequence), CDR1 is MNHNY while CDR2 is SVGAGI. The cohort was made up of around 720 healthy bone marrow donors. At the time of sampling, all cohort members were nominally healthy, though unrecorded immune exposures were likely present. CMV serostatus was recorded as positive for 250 to 300 and negative for about half of the 666 cohort members, whereas no CMV serostatus was recorded for the donor in question. A peripheral blood sample was provided by each donor, and peripheral blood mononuclear cells were used for TCR beta sequencing. The Qiagen DNeasy Blood Extraction Kit was used to extract genomic DNA from the blood cell samples.

The chain is encoded by TRBV6-6 joined to TRBJ1-5; perhaps TRBD1 is the D gene, with 6 bases matching. Material for sequencing was PBMCs. This sequence originates from a human donor in good health. Here is the DNA: TGTGCCAGCAGTTACGAGGACAGTAATCAGCCCCAGCATTTT. It specifies CASSYEDSNQPQHF.